This T cell receptor beta chain emerged from a study of blood T cell repertoires in COVID-19. Study-wide background: The origin of the acute and convalescent COVID-19 samples was the United States, Italy and Spain.

Original analysis: Using reference gene primer amplification, nucleated cell counts were estimated. This table comes from immunoSEQ multiplex PCR, and its TCRdb copy is limited to in-frame clones, with some not included. V and J calls and clone size are those listed in that table; D and trimming were worked out from the DNA. Of 150,000 to 200,000 clones in the sample, 70% to 90% were seen once. In Seattle, patients joined the study during active infection and were tracked longitudinally. Germline CDR1 is MDHEN and CDR2 is SYDVKM. Trimming removed 3 bases from V and 8 bases from J, with 16 bases in between. This CDR3 contains 14 residues.

The sequencing input was peripheral blood. This clonotype originated in a man in his fifties or sixties with COVID-19, enrolled during active disease. The chain links TRBV28 to TRBJ1-2; D gene uncertain. DNA for the CDR3: TGTGCCAGCAGTTTGGTGCGGGGTAATGGAGGCTACACCTTC. It specifies CASSLVRGNGGYTF.